The next 28 T cell receptor beta chains were all read from a single sample in a study of beta chain features in type 1 diabetes. All of the isolated RNA was reverse transcribed, so expressed TCRB transcripts were sequenced. The assay was immunoSEQ multiplex PCR, and TCRdb's table has in-frame clones only and misses some. The data show about 330,000 clones, about 11% seen once. The sample consisted of naive CD4+ T cells from blood. These receptors originate from a woman aged 30 to 39 in good health.

This clone was counted between two and nine times. J is TRBJ2-1 and V is TRBV18; the match to TRBD2 covers 8 bases. Germline V lookup: CDR1 KGHSH, CDR2 LQKENI. The CDR3 is made up of 15 amino acids. V shed 6 bases, J shed 9 bases, and the junction held 13 bases outside the gene matches. The CDR3 DNA is TGTGCCAGCTCTCCCATTAGCGGGAAAGGGTCTGAGCAGTTCTTC. Translated: CASSPISGKGSEQFF.

This clone showed up just a few times. The chain carries TRBV19 and TRBJ1-5; D is undetermined. CDR1 is LNHDA, CDR2 SQIVND, per germline (reference sequence). Deletions cut 5 bases from V and 5 bases from J, with 7 bases between. This CDR3 region has 12 residues. The CDR3 nucleotides are TGTGCCAGTAGTCGGGGAGATCAGCCCCAGCATTTT. Amino acid sequence: CASSRGDQPQHF.

The chain uses TRBV11-2 and TRBJ2-7; TRBD1 might be the D (5 bases). Trimming took off 5 bases at V and 0 bases at J, with 11 bases between the two ends. CDR3 length: 14 residues. Germline V CDR1 and CDR2: SGHAT, FQNNGV. Here the CDR3 DNA reads TGTGCCAGCAGCAAGGACATCTTCTCCTACGAGCAGTACTTC. Translated: CASSKDIFSYEQYF.

The CDR3: CASSYPTGNGYTF. DNA for the CDR3: TGTGCCAGCAGTTACCCGACAGGGAATGGCTACACCTTC. The V and J genes are TRBV6-5 and TRBJ1-2; 7 bases match TRBD1. Germline CDR1 and CDR2: MNHEY and SVGAGI. Trimming cost V 2 bases and J 6 bases; bases outside gene matches: 3. The CDR3 is made up of 13 amino acids.

Only a few counts were recorded for this clone. This chain connects TRBV7-6 to TRBJ2-7; D remains ambiguous. Trimming pared 0 bases from V and 5 bases from J, leaving 11 bases between. The CDR3 runs to 14 residues. CDR1 and CDR2 (germline): SGHVS, FNYEAQ. CDR3 sequence (DNA): TGTGCCAGCAGCTTAGCCCTAACTTCGAACGAGCAGTACTTC. This sequence encodes CASSLALTSNEQYF.

This clone showed up just a few times. This sequence joins TRBV6-5 and TRBJ2-5, with 7 bases identical to TRBD1. The germline gives CDR1 MNHEY, CDR2 SVGAGI. Germline trimming cut 0 bases from V and 5 bases from J; bases unmatched to any gene: 6. The CDR3 has 15 amino acids. The CDR3 DNA sequence: TGTGCCAGCAGTTACTCCGGGACAGTCGGCGAGACCCAGTACTTC. This encodes CASSYSGTVGETQYF.

In its sample, this clone was seen a few times. This chain connects TRBV5-1 to TRBJ1-1; 7 nucleotides line up with TRBD1. This CDR3 has 13 residues. Germline trimming cut 1 base from V and 9 bases from J; bases unmatched to any gene: 6. From germline, CDR1 is SGHRS and CDR2 YFSETQ. CDR3 protein: CASSLTQGIKAFF. The CDR3 DNA follows: TGCGCCAGCAGCTTGACACAGGGGATCAAAGCTTTCTTT.

The chain is built from TRBV29-1 and TRBJ2-7; TRBD1 is a possible D gene (7 bases). Germline values: CDR1 SQVTM, CDR2 ANQGSEA. Trimming stripped 7 bases from V and 5 bases from J, with 15 bases between. This CDR3 is built from 12 residues. CDR3 sequence: CSALEGANEQYF. The DNA of the CDR3 is TGCAGCGCTCTGGAGGGGGCAAACGAGCAGTACTTC.

The chain employs TRBV2 and TRBJ2-7, with 14 bases lining up with TRBD2. Per germline, CDR1 SNHLY and CDR2 FYNNEI. CDR3 length: 17 amino acids. Trimming took 2 bases from V and 2 from J; bases not matched to a gene: 5. The CDR3: CASSELGTSGSPYEQYF. Here the CDR3 DNA reads TGTGCCAGCAGTGAACTCGGGACTAGCGGGAGTCCCTACGAGCAGTACTTC.

This chain's CDR3 is CASSLRTSVNTGELFF. CDR3 coding DNA: TGTGCCAGCAGCCTTAGGACTAGCGTAAACACCGGGGAGCTGTTTTTT. The genes are TRBV5-6 and TRBJ2-2; 9 positions match TRBD2. Trimming at V came to 4 bases and at J to 2 bases, leaving 6 bases not matched to a gene. CDR1 SGHDT and CDR2 YYEEEE come from the germline V gene. The CDR3 sequence is 16 residues long.

The chain employs TRBV13 and TRBJ2-7; 7 nucleotides match TRBD2. The germline gives CDR1 PRHDT, CDR2 FYEKMQ (reference sequence). The CDR3 loop spans 15 amino acids. V trimming: 8 bases; J trimming: 5 bases; junction bases outside the gene matches: 15. The CDR3 sequence: CASRRLGAGEDEQYF. CDR3 coding DNA: TGTGCCAGCCGCCGGCTAGGGGCGGGAGAAGACGAGCAGTACTTC.

This clone occurred a few times. V is TRBV25-1 and J is TRBJ2-5; 11 bases agree with TRBD1. The CDR3 has 17 amino acids. The germline V gene has CDR1 MGHDK and CDR2 SYGVNS. After removal of 4 bases from V and 2 bases from J, the junction contained 9 bases not matched to a gene. CDR3 in DNA: TGTGCCAGCAGTGCCGCTTGGGGGGACAGGGGGCAAGAGACCCAGTACTTC. This gives the protein CASSAAWGDRGQETQYF.

This chain joins TRBV7-9 and TRBJ2-1; 9 bases line up with TRBD1. V lost 5 bases to trimming and J lost 14 bases; unmatched junction nucleotides: 7. Germline V gene lookup returns CDR1 SEHNR and CDR2 FQNEAQ (reference sequence). This CDR3 contains 12 residues. The CDR3 DNA reads TGTGCCAGCAGCGCCGTATGGGACAGGGAGTTCTTC. Its protein product is CASSAVWDREFF.

CDR3 amino acids: CASSSGLAGLQETQYF. The DNA for the CDR3 is TGTGCCAGCAGTTCGGGACTAGCGGGACTCCAAGAGACCCAGTACTTC. The chain links TRBV6-5 to TRBJ2-5, with 13 bases aligning to TRBD2. V was pared by 4 bases and J by 1 base, with 3 bases of the junction left unmatched. The CDR3 covers 16 residues. Per germline, CDR1 MNHEY and CDR2 SVGAGI.

This clone occurred a few times. V and J are TRBV4-2 and TRBJ2-5; TRBD2 agrees at 10 bases. After removal of 7 bases from V and 5 bases from J, the junction contained 10 bases not matched to a gene. The CDR3 totals 15 residues. Germline V gene sequence: CDR1 LGHNA, CDR2 YNFKEQ. CDR3 in amino acids: CASTSGRAGGETQYF. The CDR3 nucleotides read TGTGCCAGCACTAGCGGGAGAGCCGGGGGGGAGACCCAGTACTTC.

The V call is TRBV25-1, the J call TRBJ1-4; D might be TRBD1 (6 bases). Germline V gene data show CDR1 as MGHDK and CDR2 as SYGVNS. This CDR3 spans 15 amino acids. V dropped 5 bases and J dropped 3 bases, with 13 bases sitting between them. The CDR3 bases are TGTGCCAGCAGTCTCCGACAGGCCCCTAATGAAAAACTGTTTTTT. It yields the protein CASSLRQAPNEKLFF.

The chain has TRBV6-5 and TRBJ2-3; D is perhaps TRBD2 (6 bases). CDR3 size: 14 residues. Trimming shortened V by 6 bases and J by 6 bases, and 16 bases separated the two germline ends. Germline V gene lookup returns CDR1 MNHEY and CDR2 SVGAGI. The CDR3 region is CASRQPWGRDTQYF. The CDR3 coding sequence is TGTGCCAGCAGACAACCCTGGGGGAGGGATACGCAGTATTTT.

This clone has more than one count but fewer than ten. This chain connects TRBV6-6 to TRBJ2-7, with 8 bases lining up with TRBD1. The V gene's germline CDR1 is MNHNY and CDR2 SVGAGI (reference sequence). Germline trimming cut 5 bases from V and 7 bases from J; bases unmatched to any gene: 13. This CDR3 comprises 15 residues. This chain's CDR3 is CASSRRQGSWGEQYF. DNA of the CDR3: TGTGCCAGCAGTCGACGACAGGGGAGCTGGGGGGAGCAGTACTTC.

V gene TRBV5-1 combines with J gene TRBJ2-7; the match to TRBD2 covers 9 bases. Per germline, CDR1 SGHRS and CDR2 YFSETQ. This CDR3 is 16 amino acids long. V lost 1 base, J lost 7 bases, and 12 bases stayed unmatched. CDR3 loop: CASSLNIGSGRMEQYF. The DNA of the CDR3 is TGCGCCAGCAGCTTGAACATTGGTAGCGGGAGAATGGAGCAGTACTTC.

This clone has more than one count but fewer than ten. The chain combines TRBV4-3 with TRBJ2-1; 8 nucleotides align to TRBD2. The CDR3 spans 18 residues. V lost 0 bases and J lost 2; bases outside the gene matches: 9. Germline V lookup: CDR1 LGHNA, CDR2 YSLEER. Here the CDR3 reads CASSQEPKRERPYNEQFF. The CDR3 coding sequence is TGCGCCAGCAGCCAAGAACCAAAGCGGGAGAGGCCCTACAATGAGCAGTTCTTC.

There are a few counts of this clone. The chain employs TRBV19 and TRBJ2-7; 8 bases fit TRBD2. The CDR3 has 14 residues. CDR1 LNHDA and CDR2 SQIVND come from the germline V gene (reference sequence). V lost 3 bases, J lost 5 bases, and 6 bases stayed unmatched. The chain's CDR3 is CASSMSGSPHEQYF. The CDR3 nucleotides are TGTGCCAGTAGTATGAGCGGGAGCCCTCACGAGCAGTACTTC.

The chain has TRBV29-1 and TRBJ2-5; the D gene is possibly TRBD1 (5 bases). V lost 4 bases and J lost 5, with 14 bases in between. Germline CDR1 and CDR2: SQVTM and ANQGSEA. The CDR3 covers 13 residues. The chain's CDR3 is CSVVRGGIETQYF. The CDR3 nucleotides read TGCAGCGTTGTAAGGGGCGGAATCGAGACCCAGTACTTC.

This sequence joins TRBV30 and TRBJ2-5; no reliable D call. Near its end, the DNA agrees better with TRBJ2-7, so the J call may be wrong. CDR1 and CDR2 (germline): GTSNPN, SVGIG (reference sequence). The CDR3 extends over 11 amino acids. DNA for the CDR3: TGTGCCTGGAGTGTTAACTACGAGCAGTACTTC. It is translated as CAWSVNYEQYF.

The chain couples TRBV5-4 to TRBJ1-2, with D tentatively TRBD1 (5 bases). Germline assignment: CDR1 SGHNT and CDR2 YYREEE (reference sequence). Trimming stripped 4 bases from V and 5 bases from J, with 12 bases between. The CDR3 consists of 13 residues. CDR3 nucleotides: TGTGCCAGCAGCCCCGACAGCACATATGGCTACACCTTC. Residues: CASSPDSTYGYTF.

The chain couples TRBV15 to TRBJ2-7, with 10 bases matching TRBD2. The CDR3 has 15 amino acids. Germline trimming cut 3 bases from V and 3 bases from J; bases unmatched to any gene: 5. CDR1 LNHNV and CDR2 YYDKDF come from the germline V gene (reference sequence). The CDR3, as DNA: TGTGCCACCAGCAGGAGACTAGCGGGTGACTACGAGCAGTACTTC. Protein product: CATSRRLAGDYEQYF.

The chain is built from TRBV30 and TRBJ2-7; TRBD2 agrees at 8 bases. Germline CDR1 GTSNPN, CDR2 SVGIG (reference sequence). V was pared by 0 bases and J by 3 bases, with 16 bases of the junction left unmatched. This CDR3 has 18 residues. The CDR3 DNA reads as TGTGCCTGGAGTGTACGGGTAACTAGCGGACCATCCTTCTACGAGCAGTACTTC. Translated, it gives CAWSVRVTSGPSFYEQYF.

The chain employs TRBV30 and TRBJ1-3; 8 bases agree with TRBD1. The CDR3 is 16 amino acids. V lost 0 bases, J lost 2 bases, and 6 bases stayed unmatched. Germline loops: CDR1 GTSNPN, CDR2 SVGIG (reference sequence). The CDR3 sequence: CAWSVQGVTAGNTIYF. Here the CDR3 DNA reads TGTGCCTGGAGTGTACAGGGGGTAACAGCTGGAAACACCATATATTTT.

V is TRBV6-5 and J is TRBJ2-1, with TRBD1 identical over 9 bases. This CDR3 has 13 residues. Trimming removed 6 bases from V and 6 bases from J; junction bases left unmatched: 3. CDR1 and CDR2 from the germline V gene are MNHEY and SVGAGI. This chain's CDR3 is CASSRTGANEQFF. The CDR3 coding sequence is TGTGCCAGCAGCAGGACAGGGGCCAATGAGCAGTTCTTC.